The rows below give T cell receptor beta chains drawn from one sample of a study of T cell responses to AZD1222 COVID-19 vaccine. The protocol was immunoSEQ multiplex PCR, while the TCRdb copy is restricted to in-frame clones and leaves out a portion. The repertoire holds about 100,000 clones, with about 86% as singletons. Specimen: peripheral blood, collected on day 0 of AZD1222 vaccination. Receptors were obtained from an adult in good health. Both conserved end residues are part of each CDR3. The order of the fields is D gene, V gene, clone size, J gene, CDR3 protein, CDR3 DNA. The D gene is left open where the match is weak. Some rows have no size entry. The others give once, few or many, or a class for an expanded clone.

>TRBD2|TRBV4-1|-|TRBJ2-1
CASSPRLAGVEQFF
TGCGCCAGCAGCCCGCGACTAGCGGGGGTTGAGCAGTTCTTC
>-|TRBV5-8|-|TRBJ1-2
CASSLHSITYGYTF
TGTGCCAGCAGCTTGCACAGCATCACCTATGGCTACACCTTC
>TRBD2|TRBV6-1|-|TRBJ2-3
CASSVSLAGASTDTQYF
TGTGCCAGCAGTGTTTCTTTAGCGGGCGCTAGCACAGATACGCAGTATTTT
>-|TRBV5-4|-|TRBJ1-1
CASSLRGPGTNTEAFF
TGTGCCAGCAGCTTGCGAGGCCCCGGGACGAACACTGAAGCTTTCTTT
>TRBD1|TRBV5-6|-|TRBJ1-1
CASSRNRDRGHEAFF
TGTGCCAGCAGCAGAAACCGGGACAGGGGCCATGAAGCTTTCTTT
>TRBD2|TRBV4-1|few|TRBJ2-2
CASSSPRGGRTGELFF
TGCGCCAGCAGCTCCCCACGGGGGGGGAGGACCGGGGAGCTGTTTTTT
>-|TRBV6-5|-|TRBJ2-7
CASSSDWSSYEQYF
TGTGCCAGCAGTAGCGACTGGAGCTCCTACGAGCAGTACTTC
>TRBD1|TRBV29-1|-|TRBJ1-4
CSVSDRATNEKLFF
TGCAGCGTCTCAGACAGGGCCACTAATGAAAAACTGTTTTTT
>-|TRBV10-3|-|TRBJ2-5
CATARQETQYF
TGTGCCACCGCCCGCCAAGAGACCCAGTACTTC
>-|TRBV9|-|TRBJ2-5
CASSAADSSGTQYF
TGTGCCAGCAGCGCGGCCGACAGCTCAGGGACCCAGTACTTC
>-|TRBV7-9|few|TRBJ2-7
CASSLGDTYEQYF
TGTGCCAGCAGCTTAGGGGACACCTACGAGCAGTACTTC
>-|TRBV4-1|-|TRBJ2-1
CASSQDRGSYNEQFF
TGCGCCAGCAGCCAAGACAGGGGATCCTACAATGAGCAGTTCTTC
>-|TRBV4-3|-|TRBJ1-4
CASSQEGGNEKLFF
TGCGCCAGCAGCCAAGAAGGGGGGAATGAAAAACTGTTTTTT
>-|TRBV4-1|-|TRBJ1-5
CASNPSSGQTIQPQHF
TGCGCCAGCAATCCTTCCAGCGGACAGACAATACAGCCCCAGCATTTT
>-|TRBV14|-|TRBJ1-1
CASSDKYGVNTEAFF
TGTGCCAGCAGCGACAAGTATGGCGTAAACACTGAAGCTTTCTTT
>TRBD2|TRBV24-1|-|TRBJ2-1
CATDETSDYNEQFF
TGTGCCACCGACGAAACTAGCGACTACAATGAGCAGTTCTTC
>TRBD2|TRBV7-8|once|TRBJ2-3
CASSTRTSGSTDTQYF
TGTGCCAGCAGCACTCGGACTAGCGGGAGCACAGATACGCAGTATTTT
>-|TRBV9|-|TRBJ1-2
CASARGGDEGYGYTF
TGTGCCAGCGCACGCGGGGGGGATGAAGGCTATGGCTACACCTTC
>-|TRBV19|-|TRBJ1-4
CASRGATNEKLFF
TGTGCCAGCCGCGGCGCTACAAATGAAAAACTGTTTTTT
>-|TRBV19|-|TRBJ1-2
CASSIQVIGGYTF
TGTGCCAGTAGTATTCAGGTTATTGGTGGCTACACCTTC
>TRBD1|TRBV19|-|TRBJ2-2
CASRPGTADTGELFF
TGTGCCAGCCGGCCCGGGACAGCTGACACCGGGGAGCTGTTTTTT
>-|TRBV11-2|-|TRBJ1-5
CASSFFPGDQPQHF
TGTGCCAGCAGCTTTTTTCCAGGGGATCAGCCCCAGCATTTT
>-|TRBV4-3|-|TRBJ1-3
CASSQEWGPISGNTIYF
TGCGCCAGCAGCCAAGAATGGGGACCGATCTCTGGAAACACCATATATTTT
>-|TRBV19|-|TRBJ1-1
CASRLQGLDTEAFF
TGTGCCAGTAGGCTACAGGGTCTGGACACTGAAGCTTTCTTT
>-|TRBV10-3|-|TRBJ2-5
CAISGGPTQETQYF
TGTGCCATCAGTGGAGGCCCAACCCAAGAGACCCAGTACTTC
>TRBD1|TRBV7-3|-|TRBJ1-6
CASSTEGQGNNSPLHF
TGTGCCAGCAGTACAGAAGGACAGGGGAACAATTCACCCCTCCACTTT
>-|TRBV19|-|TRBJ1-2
CARSIPGDYGYTF
TGTGCCCGATCGATTCCAGGGGACTATGGCTACACCTTC
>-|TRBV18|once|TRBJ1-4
CATRGITNEKLFF
TGTGCCACCCGAGGGATAACTAATGAAAAACTGTTTTTT
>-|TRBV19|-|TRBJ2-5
CASSIQETQYF
TGTGCCAGTAGTATTCAAGAGACCCAGTACTTC